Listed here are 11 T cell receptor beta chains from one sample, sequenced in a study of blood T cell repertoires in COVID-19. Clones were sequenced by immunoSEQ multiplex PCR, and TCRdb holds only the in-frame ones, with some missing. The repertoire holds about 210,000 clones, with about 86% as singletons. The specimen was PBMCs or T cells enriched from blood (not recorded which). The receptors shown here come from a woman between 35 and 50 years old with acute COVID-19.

The chain's CDR3 is CASSQGGADTQYF. CDR3 bases: TGTGCCAGCTCACAAGGCGGCGCAGATACGCAGTATTTT. V gene TRBV18 combines with J gene TRBJ2-3, with D unclear. The CDR3 covers 13 residues. In germline, CDR1 is KGHSH, CDR2 LQKENI. V lost 4 bases to trimming and J lost 4 bases, with 9 bases between them.

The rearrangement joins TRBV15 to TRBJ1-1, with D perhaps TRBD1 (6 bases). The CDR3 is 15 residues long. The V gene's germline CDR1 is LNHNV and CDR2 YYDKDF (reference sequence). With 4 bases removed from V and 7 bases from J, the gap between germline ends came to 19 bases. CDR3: CATSTRTETRDEAFF. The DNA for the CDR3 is TGTGCCACCAGCACCCGGACAGAAACAAGAGATGAAGCTTTCTTT.

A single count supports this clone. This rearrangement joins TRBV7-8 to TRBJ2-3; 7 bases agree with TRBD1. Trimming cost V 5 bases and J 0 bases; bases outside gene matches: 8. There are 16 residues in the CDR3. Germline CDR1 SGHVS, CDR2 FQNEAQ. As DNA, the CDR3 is TGTGCCAGCAGCCAAACAGGGGTCACTAGCACAGATACGCAGTATTTT. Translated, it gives CASSQTGVTSTDTQYF.

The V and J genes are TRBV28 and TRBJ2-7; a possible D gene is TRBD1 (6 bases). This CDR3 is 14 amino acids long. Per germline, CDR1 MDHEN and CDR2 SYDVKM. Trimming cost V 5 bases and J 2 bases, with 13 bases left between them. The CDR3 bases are TGTGCCAGCAGTAACCGGGACATCCCCTACGAGCAGTACTTC. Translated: CASSNRDIPYEQYF.

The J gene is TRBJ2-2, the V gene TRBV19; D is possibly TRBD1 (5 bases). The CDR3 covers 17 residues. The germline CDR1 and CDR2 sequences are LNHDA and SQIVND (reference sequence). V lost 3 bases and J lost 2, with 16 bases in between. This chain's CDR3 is CASSITHRRINTGELFF. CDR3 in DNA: TGTGCCAGTAGTATTACGCACAGGCGAATCAACACCGGGGAGCTGTTTTTT. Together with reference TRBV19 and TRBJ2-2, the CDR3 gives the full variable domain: DGGITQSPKYLFRKEGQNVTLSCEQNLNHDAMYWYRQDPGQGLRLIYYSQIVNDFQKGDIAEGYSVSREKKESFPLTVTSAQKNPTAFYLCASSITHRRINTGELFFGEGSRLTVL.

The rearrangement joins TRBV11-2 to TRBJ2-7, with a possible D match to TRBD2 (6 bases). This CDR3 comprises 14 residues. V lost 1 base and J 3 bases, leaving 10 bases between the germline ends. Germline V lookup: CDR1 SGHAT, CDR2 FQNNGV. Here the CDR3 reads CASSLVAGSYEQYF. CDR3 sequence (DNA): TGTGCCAGCAGCTTAGTAGCCGGGAGCTACGAGCAGTACTTC.

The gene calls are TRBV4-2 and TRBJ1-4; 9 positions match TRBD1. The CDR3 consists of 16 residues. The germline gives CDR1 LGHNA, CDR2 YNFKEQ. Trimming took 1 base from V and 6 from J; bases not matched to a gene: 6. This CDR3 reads CASSQVGTGMDEKLFF. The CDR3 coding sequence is TGTGCCAGCAGCCAAGTCGGGACAGGGATGGATGAAAAACTGTTTTTT.

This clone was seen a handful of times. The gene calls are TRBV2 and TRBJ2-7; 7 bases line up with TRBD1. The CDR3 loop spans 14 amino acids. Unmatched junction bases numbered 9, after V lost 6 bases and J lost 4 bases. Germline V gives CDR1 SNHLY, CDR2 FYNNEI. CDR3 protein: CASSQIDRVYEQYF. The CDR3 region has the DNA TGTGCCAGCAGCCAAATAGACAGGGTTTACGAGCAGTACTTC.

The CDR3, as DNA: TGCGCCAGCAGCCAAGAAGGTCTGGCGGGAGCGCCCTACGAGCAGTACTTC. Amino acid sequence: CASSQEGLAGAPYEQYF. This sequence joins TRBV4-1 and TRBJ2-7; 7 nucleotides match TRBD2. The CDR3 contains 17 residues. Germline CDR1 reads MGHRA; CDR2 reads YSYEKL. After removal of 0 bases from V and 2 bases from J, the junction contained 10 bases not matched to a gene.

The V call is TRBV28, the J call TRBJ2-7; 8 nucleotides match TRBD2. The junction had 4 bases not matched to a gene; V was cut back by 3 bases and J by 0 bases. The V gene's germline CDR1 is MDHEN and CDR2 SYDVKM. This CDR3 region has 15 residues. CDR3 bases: TGTGCCAGCAGTTTCGCCGGGACTAGCTCCTACGAGCAGTACTTC. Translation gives CASSFAGTSSYEQYF. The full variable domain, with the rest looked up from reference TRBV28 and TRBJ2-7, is DVKVTQSSRYLVKRTGEKVFLECVQDMDHENMFWYRQDPGLGLRLIYFSYDVKMKEKGDIPEGYSVSREKKERFSLILESASTNQTSMYLCASSFAGTSSYEQYFGPGTRLTVT.

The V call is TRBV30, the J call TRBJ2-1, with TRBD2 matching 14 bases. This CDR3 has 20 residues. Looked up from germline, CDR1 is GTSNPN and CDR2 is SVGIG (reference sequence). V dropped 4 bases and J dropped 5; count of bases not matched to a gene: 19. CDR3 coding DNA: TGTGCCTGGACCGAGAAAAGGGGGACTAGCGGGAGCGCGGCCCACAATGAGCAGTTCTTC. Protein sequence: CAWTEKRGTSGSAAHNEQFF.